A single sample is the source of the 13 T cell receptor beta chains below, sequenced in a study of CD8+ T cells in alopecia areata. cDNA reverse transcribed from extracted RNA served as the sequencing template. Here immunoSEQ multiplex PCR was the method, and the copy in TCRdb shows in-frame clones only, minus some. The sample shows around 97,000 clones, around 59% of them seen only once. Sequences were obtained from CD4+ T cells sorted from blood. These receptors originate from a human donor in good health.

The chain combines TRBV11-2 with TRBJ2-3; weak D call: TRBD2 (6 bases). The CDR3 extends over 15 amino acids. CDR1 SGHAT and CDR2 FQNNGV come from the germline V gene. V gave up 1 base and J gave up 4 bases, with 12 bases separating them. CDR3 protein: CASSLGFGEADTQYF. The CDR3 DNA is TGTGCCAGCAGCTTAGGTTTCGGGGAGGCAGATACGCAGTATTTT.

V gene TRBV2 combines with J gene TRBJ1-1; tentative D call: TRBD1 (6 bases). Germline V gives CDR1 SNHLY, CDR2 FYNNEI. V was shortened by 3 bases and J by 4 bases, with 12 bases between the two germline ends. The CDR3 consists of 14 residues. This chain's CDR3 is CASSEVTGSTEAFF. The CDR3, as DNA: TGTGCCAGCAGTGAGGTTACAGGGAGCACTGAAGCTTTCTTT.

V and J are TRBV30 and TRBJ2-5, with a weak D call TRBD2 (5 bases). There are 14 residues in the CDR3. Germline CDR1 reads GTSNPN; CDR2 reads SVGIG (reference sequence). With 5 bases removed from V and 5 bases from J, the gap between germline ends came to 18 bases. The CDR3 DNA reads TGTGCCTGGGAGTTAAACGGGTTAGCGGAGACCCAGTACTTC. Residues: CAWELNGLAETQYF.

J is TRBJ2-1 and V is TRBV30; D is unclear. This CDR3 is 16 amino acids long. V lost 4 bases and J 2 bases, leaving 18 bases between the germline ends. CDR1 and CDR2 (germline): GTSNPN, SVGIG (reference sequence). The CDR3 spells CAWMRRDGMAYNEQFF. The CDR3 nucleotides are TGTGCCTGGATGCGCCGCGACGGTATGGCCTACAATGAGCAGTTCTTC.

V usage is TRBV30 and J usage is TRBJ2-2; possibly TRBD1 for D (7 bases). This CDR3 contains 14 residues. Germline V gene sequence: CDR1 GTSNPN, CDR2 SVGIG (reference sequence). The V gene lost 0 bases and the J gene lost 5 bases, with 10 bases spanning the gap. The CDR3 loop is CAWSVSGGTGELFF. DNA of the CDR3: TGTGCCTGGAGTGTGTCAGGGGGGACCGGGGAGCTGTTTTTT. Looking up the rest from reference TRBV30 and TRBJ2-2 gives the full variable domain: SQTIHQWPATLVQPVGSPLSLECTVEGTSNPNLYWYRQAAGRGLQLLFYSVGIGQISSEVPQNLSASRPQDRQFILSSKKLLLSDSGFYLCAWSVSGGTGELFFGEGSRLTVL.

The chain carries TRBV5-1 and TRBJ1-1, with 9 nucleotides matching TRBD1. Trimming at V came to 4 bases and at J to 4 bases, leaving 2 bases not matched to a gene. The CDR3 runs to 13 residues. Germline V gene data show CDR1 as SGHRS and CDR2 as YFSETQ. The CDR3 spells CASSGTGFTEAFF. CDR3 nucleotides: TGCGCCAGCAGCGGGACAGGGTTCACTGAAGCTTTCTTT.

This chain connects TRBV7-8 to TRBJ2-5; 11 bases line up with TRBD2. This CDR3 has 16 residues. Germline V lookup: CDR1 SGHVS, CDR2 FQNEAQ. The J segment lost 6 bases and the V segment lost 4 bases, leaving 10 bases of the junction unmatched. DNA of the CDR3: TGTGCCAGCAGCTCAAATAGCGGGGGGGCCGTAAAGACCCAGTACTTC. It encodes CASSSNSGGAVKTQYF.

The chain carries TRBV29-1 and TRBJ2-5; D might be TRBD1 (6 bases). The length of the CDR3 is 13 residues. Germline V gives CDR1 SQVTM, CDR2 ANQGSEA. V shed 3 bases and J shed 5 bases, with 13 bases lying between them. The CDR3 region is CSVEGHSGETQYF. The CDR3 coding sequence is TGCAGCGTTGAGGGACACTCTGGGGAGACCCAGTACTTC. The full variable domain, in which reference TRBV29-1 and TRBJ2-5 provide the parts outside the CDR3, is SAVISQKPSRDICQRGTSLTIQCQVDSQVTMMFWYRQQPGQSLTLIATANQGSEATYESGFVIDKFPISRPNLTFSTLTVSNMSPEDSSIYLCSVEGHSGETQYFGPGTRLLVL.

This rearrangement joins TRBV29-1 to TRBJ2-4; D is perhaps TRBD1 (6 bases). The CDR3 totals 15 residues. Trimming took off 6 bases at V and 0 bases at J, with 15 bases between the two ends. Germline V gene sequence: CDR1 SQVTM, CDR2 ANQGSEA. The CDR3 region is CSVATGKLAKNIQYF. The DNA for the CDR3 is TGCAGCGTGGCTACAGGGAAACTAGCCAAAAACATTCAGTACTTC.

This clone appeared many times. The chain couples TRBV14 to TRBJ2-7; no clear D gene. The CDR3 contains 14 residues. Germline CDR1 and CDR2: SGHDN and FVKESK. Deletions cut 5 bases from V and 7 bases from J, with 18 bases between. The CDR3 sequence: CASSVYGSAGEQYF. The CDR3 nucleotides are TGTGCCAGCAGCGTTTACGGGTCAGCCGGGGAGCAGTACTTC.

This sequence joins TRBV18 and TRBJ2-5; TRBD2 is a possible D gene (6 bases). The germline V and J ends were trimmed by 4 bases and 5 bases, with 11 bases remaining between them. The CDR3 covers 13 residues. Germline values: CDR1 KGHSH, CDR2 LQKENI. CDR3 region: CASSQGLVETQYF. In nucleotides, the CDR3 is TGTGCCAGCTCACAGGGACTCGTGGAGACCCAGTACTTC.

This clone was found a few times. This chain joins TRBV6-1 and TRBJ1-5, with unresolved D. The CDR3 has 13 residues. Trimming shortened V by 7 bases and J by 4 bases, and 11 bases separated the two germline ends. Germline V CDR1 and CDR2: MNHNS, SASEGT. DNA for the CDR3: TGTGCCAGCACCTCCTCCCCGAATCAGCCCCAGCATTTT. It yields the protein CASTSSPNQPQHF.

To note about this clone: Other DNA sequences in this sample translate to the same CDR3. CDR3 loop: CSVAGSGANVLTF. The CDR3 coding sequence is TGCAGCGTTGCAGGCTCTGGGGCCAACGTCCTGACTTTC. The chain is built from TRBV29-1 and TRBJ2-6, with D unclear. Germline V CDR1 and CDR2: SQVTM, ANQGSEA. This CDR3 comprises 13 residues. V gave up 4 bases and J gave up 0 bases, with 4 bases separating them.